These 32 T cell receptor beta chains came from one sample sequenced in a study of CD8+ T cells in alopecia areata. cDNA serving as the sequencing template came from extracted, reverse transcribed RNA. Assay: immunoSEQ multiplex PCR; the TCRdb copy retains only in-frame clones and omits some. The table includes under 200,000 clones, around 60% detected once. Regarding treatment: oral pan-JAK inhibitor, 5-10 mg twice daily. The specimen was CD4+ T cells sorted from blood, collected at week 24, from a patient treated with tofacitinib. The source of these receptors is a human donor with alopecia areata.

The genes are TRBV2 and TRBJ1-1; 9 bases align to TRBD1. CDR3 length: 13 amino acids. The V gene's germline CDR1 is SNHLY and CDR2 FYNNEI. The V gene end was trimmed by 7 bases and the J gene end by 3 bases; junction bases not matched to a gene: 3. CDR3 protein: CASIGQGYTEAFF. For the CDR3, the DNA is TGTGCCAGCATCGGACAGGGGTACACTGAAGCTTTCTTT.

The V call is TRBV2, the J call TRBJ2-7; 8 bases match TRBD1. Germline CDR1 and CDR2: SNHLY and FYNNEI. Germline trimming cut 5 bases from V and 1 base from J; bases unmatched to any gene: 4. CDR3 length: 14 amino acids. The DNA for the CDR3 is TGTGCCAGCAGTAAGGACAGGGCTTCCTACGAGCAGTACTTC. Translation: CASSKDRASYEQYF.

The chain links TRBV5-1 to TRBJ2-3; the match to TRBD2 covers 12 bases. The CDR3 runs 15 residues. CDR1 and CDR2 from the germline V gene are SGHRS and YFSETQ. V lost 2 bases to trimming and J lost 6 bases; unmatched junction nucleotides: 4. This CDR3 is CASSFSSGGADTQYF. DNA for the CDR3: TGCGCCAGCAGCTTCTCTAGCGGGGGGGCCGATACGCAGTATTTT.

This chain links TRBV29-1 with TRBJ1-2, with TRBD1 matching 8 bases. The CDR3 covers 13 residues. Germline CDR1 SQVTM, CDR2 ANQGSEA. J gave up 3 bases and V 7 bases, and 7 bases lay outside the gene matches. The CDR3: CSAGQGGHYGYTF. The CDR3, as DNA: TGCAGCGCTGGACAGGGAGGTCACTATGGCTACACCTTC.

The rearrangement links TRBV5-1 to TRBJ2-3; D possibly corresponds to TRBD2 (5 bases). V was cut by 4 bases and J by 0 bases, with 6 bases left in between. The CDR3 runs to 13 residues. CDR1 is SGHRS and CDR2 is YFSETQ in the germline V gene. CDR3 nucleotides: TGCGCCAGCAGCCGGACTAGCACAGATACGCAGTATTTT. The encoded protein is CASSRTSTDTQYF.

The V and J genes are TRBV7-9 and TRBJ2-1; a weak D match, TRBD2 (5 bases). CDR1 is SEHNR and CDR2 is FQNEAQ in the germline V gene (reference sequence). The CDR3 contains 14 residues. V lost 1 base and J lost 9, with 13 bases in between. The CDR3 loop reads CASSLGPSNSEQFF. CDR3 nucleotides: TGTGCCAGCAGCTTAGGGCCTAGCAACAGTGAGCAGTTCTTC.

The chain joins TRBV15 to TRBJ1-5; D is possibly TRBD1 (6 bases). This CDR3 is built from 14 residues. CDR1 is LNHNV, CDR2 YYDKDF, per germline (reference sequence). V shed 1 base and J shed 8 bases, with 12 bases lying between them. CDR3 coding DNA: TGTGCCACCAGCAGAGTGGGGGGCGTGGAGCCCCAGCATTTT. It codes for CATSRVGGVEPQHF.

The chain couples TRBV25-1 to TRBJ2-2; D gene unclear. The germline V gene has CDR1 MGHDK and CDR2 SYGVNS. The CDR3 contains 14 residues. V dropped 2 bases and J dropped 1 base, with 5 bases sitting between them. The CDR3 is CASSEGQNTGELFF. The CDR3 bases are TGTGCCAGCAGTGAAGGGCAGAACACCGGGGAGCTGTTTTTT. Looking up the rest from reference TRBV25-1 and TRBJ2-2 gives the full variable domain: EADIYQTPRYLVIGTGKKITLECSQTMGHDKMYWYQQDPGMELHLIHYSYGVNSTEKGDLSSESTVSRIRTEHFPLTLESARPSHTSQYLCASSEGQNTGELFFGEGSRLTVL.

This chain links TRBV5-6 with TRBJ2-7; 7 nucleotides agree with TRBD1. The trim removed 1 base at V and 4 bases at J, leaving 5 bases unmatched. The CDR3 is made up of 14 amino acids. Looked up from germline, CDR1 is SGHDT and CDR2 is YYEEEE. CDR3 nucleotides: TGTGCCAGCAGCTTGTTCCAGACAGGGTACGAGCAGTACTTC. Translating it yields CASSLFQTGYEQYF.

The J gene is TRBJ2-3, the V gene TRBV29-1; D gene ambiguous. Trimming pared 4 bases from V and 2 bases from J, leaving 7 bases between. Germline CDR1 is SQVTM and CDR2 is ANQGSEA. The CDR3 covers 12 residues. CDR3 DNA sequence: TGCAGCGTTGCGTTGACCACAGATACGCAGTATTTT. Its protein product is CSVALTTDTQYF.

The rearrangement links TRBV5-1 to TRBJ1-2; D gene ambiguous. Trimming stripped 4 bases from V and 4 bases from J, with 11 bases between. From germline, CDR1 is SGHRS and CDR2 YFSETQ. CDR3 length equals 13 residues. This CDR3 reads CASSKPPLYGYTF. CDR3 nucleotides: TGCGCCAGCAGCAAACCGCCGCTCTATGGCTACACCTTC.

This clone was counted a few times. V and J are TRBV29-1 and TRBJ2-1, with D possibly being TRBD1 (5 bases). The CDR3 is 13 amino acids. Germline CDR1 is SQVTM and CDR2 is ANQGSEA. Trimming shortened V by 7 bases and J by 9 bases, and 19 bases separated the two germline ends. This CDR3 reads CSARGQAMGEQFF. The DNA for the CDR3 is TGCAGCGCCCGAGGACAAGCCATGGGTGAGCAGTTCTTC.

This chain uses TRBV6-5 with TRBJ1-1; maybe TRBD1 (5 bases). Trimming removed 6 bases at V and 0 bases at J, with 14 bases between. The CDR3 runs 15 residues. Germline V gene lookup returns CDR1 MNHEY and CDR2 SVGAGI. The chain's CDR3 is CASRQRQIMNTEAFF. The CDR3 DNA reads TGTGCCAGCAGGCAGAGACAGATCATGAACACTGAAGCTTTCTTT.

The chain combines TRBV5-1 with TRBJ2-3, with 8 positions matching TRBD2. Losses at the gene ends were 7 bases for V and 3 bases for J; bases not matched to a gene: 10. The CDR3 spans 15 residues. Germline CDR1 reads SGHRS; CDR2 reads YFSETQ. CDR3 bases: TGCGCCAGCCGAGTAGCGGGGAGATTAACAGATACGCAGTATTTT. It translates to CASRVAGRLTDTQYF.

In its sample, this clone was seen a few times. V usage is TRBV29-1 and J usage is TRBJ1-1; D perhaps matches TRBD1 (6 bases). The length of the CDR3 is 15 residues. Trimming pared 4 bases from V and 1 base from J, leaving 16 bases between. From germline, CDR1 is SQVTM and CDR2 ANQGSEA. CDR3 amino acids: CSVGRMGGRNTEAFF. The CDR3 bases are TGCAGCGTTGGGAGGATGGGGGGGCGGAACACTGAAGCTTTCTTT.

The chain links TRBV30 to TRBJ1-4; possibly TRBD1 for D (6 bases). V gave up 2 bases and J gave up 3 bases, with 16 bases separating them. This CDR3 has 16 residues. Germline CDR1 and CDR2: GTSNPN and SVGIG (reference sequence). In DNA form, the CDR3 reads TGTGCCTGGAGTACCATCACAGGGCGAGCTAATGAAAAACTGTTTTTT. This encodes CAWSTITGRANEKLFF. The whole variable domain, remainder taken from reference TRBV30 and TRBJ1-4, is SQTIHQWPATLVQPVGSPLSLECTVEGTSNPNLYWYRQAAGRGLQLLFYSVGIGQISSEVPQNLSASRPQDRQFILSSKKLLLSDSGFYLCAWSTITGRANEKLFFGSGTQLSVL.

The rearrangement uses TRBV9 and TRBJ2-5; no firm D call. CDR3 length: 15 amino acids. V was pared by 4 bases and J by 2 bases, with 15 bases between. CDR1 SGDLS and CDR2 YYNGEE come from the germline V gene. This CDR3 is CASSPSRTEQETQYF. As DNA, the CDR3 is TGTGCCAGCAGCCCCTCTCGAACGGAACAAGAGACCCAGTACTTC.

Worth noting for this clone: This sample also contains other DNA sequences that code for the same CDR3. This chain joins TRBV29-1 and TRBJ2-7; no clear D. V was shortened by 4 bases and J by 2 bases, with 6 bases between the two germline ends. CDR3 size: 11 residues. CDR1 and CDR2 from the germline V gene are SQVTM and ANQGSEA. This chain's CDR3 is CSVVGTYEQYF. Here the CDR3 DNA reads TGCAGCGTTGTAGGGACCTACGAGCAGTACTTC.

The CDR3 sequence is CASSSRTSGVDTQYF. The CDR3 DNA reads TGTGCCAGCAGTAGCCGGACTAGCGGGGTAGATACGCAGTATTTT. The chain is built from TRBV6-5 and TRBJ2-3; 12 bases are shared with TRBD2. V lost 5 bases, J lost 5 bases, and 5 bases stayed unmatched. Germline V gene lookup returns CDR1 MNHEY and CDR2 SVGAGI. The CDR3 contains 15 residues.

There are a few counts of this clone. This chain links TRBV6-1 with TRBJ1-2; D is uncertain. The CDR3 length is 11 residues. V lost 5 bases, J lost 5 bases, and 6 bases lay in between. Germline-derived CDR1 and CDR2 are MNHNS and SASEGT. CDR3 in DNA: TGTGCCAGCAGTCCTGAATATGGCTACACCTTC. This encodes CASSPEYGYTF.

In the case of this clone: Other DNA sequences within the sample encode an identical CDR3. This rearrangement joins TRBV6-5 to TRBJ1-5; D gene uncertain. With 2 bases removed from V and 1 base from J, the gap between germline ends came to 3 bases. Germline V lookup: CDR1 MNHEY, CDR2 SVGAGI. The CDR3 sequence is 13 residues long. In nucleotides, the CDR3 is TGTGCCAGCAGTTACGGCAGCAATCAGCCCCAGCATTTT. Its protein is CASSYGSNQPQHF.

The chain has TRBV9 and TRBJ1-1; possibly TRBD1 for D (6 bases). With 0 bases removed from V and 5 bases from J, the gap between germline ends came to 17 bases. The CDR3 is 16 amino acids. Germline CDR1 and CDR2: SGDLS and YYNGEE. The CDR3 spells CASSVEPQGGKTEAFF. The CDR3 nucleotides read TGTGCCAGCAGCGTAGAACCACAGGGCGGGAAGACTGAAGCTTTCTTT.

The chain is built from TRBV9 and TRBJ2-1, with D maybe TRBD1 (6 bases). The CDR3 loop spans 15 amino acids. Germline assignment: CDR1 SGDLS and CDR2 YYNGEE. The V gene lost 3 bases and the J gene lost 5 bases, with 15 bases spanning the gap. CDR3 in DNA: TGTGCCAGCAGCGGGCCCCCAGGGGTTCACAATGAGCAGTTCTTC. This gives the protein CASSGPPGVHNEQFF.

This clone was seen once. CDR3 protein: CASSQTGQRALHF. CDR3 nucleotide sequence: TGTGCCAGCAGCCAAACGGGACAGAGAGCCCTCCACTTT. V and J are TRBV6-5 and TRBJ1-6; 7 bases map to TRBD1. This CDR3 has 13 residues. Trimming took 6 bases from V and 14 from J; bases not matched to a gene: 10. From germline, CDR1 is MNHEY and CDR2 SVGAGI.

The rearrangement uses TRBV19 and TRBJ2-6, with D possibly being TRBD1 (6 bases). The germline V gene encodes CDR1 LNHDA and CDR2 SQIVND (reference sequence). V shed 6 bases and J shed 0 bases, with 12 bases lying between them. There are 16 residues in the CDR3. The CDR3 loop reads CASRQGVGSGANVLTF. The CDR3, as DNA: TGTGCCAGTAGACAGGGTGTGGGCTCTGGGGCCAACGTCCTGACTTTC.

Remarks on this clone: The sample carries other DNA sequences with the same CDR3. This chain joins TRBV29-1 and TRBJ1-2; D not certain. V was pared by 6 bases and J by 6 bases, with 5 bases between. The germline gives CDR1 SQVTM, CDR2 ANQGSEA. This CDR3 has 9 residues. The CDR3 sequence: CSVADGYTF. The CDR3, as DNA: TGCAGCGTGGCAGATGGCTACACCTTC.

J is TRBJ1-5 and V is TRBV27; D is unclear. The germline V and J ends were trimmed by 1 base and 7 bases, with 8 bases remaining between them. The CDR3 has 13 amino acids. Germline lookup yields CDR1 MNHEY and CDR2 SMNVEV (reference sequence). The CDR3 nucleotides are TGTGCCAGCAGTTTATTCAGGCAGCAGCCCCAGCATTTT. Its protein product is CASSLFRQQPQHF.

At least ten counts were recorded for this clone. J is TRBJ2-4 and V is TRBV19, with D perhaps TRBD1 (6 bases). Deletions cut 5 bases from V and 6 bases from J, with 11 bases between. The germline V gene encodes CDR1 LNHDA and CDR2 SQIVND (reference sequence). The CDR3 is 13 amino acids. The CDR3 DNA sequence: TGTGCCAGTAGTCCTGGACAGATAAACATTCAGTACTTC. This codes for CASSPGQINIQYF.

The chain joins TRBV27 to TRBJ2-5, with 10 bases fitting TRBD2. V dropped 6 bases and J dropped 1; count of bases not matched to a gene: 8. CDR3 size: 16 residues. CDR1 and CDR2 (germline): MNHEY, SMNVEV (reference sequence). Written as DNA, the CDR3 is TGTGCCAGCAGGAGAAGCGGGGGGGGACTCCAAGAGACCCAGTACTTC. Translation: CASRRSGGGLQETQYF.

The chain's CDR3 is CASSLASRGGSQETQYF. The CDR3 DNA sequence: TGTGCCAGCAGTCTAGCCTCAAGAGGCGGCTCCCAAGAGACCCAGTACTTC. The V call is TRBV9, the J call TRBJ2-5; possibly TRBD2 for D (5 bases). V gave up 5 bases and J gave up 1 base, with 21 bases separating them. The germline V gene has CDR1 SGDLS and CDR2 YYNGEE. The CDR3 loop spans 17 amino acids.

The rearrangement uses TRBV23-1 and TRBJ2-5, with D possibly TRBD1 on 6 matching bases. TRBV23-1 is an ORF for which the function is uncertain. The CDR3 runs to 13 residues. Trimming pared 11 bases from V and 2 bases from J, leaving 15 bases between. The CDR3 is CAPGRQAQETQYF. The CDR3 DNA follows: TGCGCCCCTGGTAGACAGGCTCAAGAGACCCAGTACTTC.

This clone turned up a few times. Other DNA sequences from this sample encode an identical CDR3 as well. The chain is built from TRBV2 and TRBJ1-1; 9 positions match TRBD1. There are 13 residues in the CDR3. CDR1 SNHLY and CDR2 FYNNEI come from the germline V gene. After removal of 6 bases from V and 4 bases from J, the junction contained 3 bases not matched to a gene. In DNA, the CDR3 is TGTGCCAGCAGGGGACAGGGTGGCACTGAAGCTTTCTTT. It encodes CASRGQGGTEAFF.